The source of this TCR beta chain is a study of T cell responses to AZD1222 COVID-19 vaccine (dated by TCRdb to 2020 to 2023). Background on the whole study: A total of 233 trial participants underwent TCR sequencing, of whom approximately 200 had received two doses of AZD1222 and approximately 25 had received two doses of the MenACWY control vaccine. Trial participants were enrolled into age subgroups of 18-55, 56-69 and 70-plus years, which contained about 150, 28 and 57 TCR-sequenced participants, respectively. Paper-wide results and their limitations: In the small 56-69-year group, the increase in depth fell short of significance, most likely because of low power. Only five to seven AZD1222 recipients were SARS-CoV-2 seropositive at baseline, limiting conclusions about previously exposed vaccinees. Reportedly, close to half of the unique spike-specific TCRs recognized epitopes lying outside the regions that are mutated in the B.1.351 and B.1.1.7 variants. Participants were mostly white British, with more females than males. The authors suggested clonal diversity may have been underestimated. Because no samples from the day 14 peak response were available, repertoires could be characterized only after the peak T cell response. The whole spike protein was spanned by vaccine-associated CD4 TCRs, and dominant responses were seen in regions 160-218 and 743-854. Spike-specific TCR breadth and depth rose significantly after two AZD1222 doses compared with day 0 and with MenACWY recipients.

Turning to this clone: Its antigen is currently not known. No base qualities exist here, and no much larger clone lies one base off it.

The CDR3 regions of human TCRbeta chains were analyzed by immunosequencing. Per the source publication's procedure: TCRs in the repertoires were matched against a reference library of SARS-CoV-2-specific TCRs that had been generated with the MIRA antigen-specificity platform. Breadth was defined as the fraction of unique TCRs that were SARS-CoV-2-associated. Depth was defined as the fraction of total T cells that were SARS-CoV-2-associated. Using the MIRA data, every spike-specific TCR was mapped to the spike region that the TCR reacted to and assigned to either a CD4 or a CD8 class. Log10-transformed breadth and depth values were compared by one-way ANOVA with Sidak's multiple comparisons tests. Sourced from immuneACCESS, this table was stored by TCRdb with only in-frame sequences that have V and J called. A share of the clones is absent; for the studies checked, an unresolved V gene accounts for under half, and the remainder has no known explanation. That table gives V, J and clone size, and the DNA gave D and trimming. The sample data list 100,000 to 130,000 clones, and 87% of these were observed just once. The ten largest clones capture approximately 4.8% of the sample.

The sample's time point label is to be understood as: about 28 days (+/-7) after the second vaccine dose. AZD1222 recipients with second doses at about 4 weeks or about 12 weeks were pooled, because spike-specific TCR depth and breadth did not differ between schedules. Vaccinee samples were obtained from the UK trials COV001 and COV002, which included a single-blind randomized controlled phase 2/3 trial of AZD1222 (ChAdOx1 nCoV-19) in healthy adults. Trial participant PBMC samples were collected at day 0 and day 28 after the second dose for TCRbeta chain sequencing. Sequences SQVTM (CDR1) and ANQGSEA (CDR2) are obtained from the germline V gene. The CDR3 holds 14 amino acids from the cysteine to the phenylalanine. Only CDR3 DNA is held: 42 bases, read in frame from base 1. Ends trimmed: V by 6 bases, J by 3 bases; bases unmatched to a gene: 10.

The rearrangement joined TRBV29-1 to TRBJ1-1; 7 junctional bases match TRBD1. Specimen: peripheral blood, collected 28 days after the second AZD1222 dose. This receptor was taken from an adult who received the AZD1222 COVID-19 vaccine. In nucleotide form, the sequence is TGCAGCGTAGAGCTCAGGGGGGTTGACACTGAAGCTTTCTTT. Its protein reads: CSVELRGVDTEAFF. The full variable domain, with segments outside the CDR3 supplied by the reference TRBV29-1 and TRBJ1-1 proteins, appears as SAVISQKPSRDICQRGTSLTIQCQVDSQVTMMFWYRQQPGQSLTLIATANQGSEATYESGFVIDKFPISRPNLTFSTLTVSNMSPEDSSIYLCSVELRGVDTEAFFGQGTRLTVV.